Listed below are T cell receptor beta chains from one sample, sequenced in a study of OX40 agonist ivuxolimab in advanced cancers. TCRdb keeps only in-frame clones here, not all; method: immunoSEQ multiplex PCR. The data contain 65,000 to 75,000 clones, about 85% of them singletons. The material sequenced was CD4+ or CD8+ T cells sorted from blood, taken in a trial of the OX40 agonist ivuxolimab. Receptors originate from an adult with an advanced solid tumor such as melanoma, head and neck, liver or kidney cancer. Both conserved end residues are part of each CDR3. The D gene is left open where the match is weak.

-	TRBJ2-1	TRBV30	CAWSKESNEQFF
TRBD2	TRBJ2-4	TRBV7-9	CASSPRGTSGISQYF
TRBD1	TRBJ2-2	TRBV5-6	CASSLGDRLKAGELFF
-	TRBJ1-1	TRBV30	CGGAGRTEAFF
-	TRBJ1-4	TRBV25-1	CASIRGGDEKLFF
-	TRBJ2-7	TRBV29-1	CSVEDTYEQYF
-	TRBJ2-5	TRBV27	CASSFRSEGQTQYF
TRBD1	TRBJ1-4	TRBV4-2	CASSPDRGHANEKLFF
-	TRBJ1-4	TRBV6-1	CASKQGTTNEKLFF
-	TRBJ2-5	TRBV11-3	CASSQGTRTQYF
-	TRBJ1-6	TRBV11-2	CASSLLGSGSPLHF
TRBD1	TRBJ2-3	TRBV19	CASSGTGAEFTDTQYF
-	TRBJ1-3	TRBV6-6	CASRGRSSGNTIYF
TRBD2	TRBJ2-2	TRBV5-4	CASSSSLAGPGGELFF
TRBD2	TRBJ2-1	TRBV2	CASSEVGGASEQFF
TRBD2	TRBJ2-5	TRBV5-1	CASTQTSGGGTQYF
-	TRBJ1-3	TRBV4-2	CASSQGGATSGNTIYF
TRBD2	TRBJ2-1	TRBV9	CASSTPAGTSGYNEQFF
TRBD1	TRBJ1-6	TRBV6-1	CASSGVGTGGKSPLHF
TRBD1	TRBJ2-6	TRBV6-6	CASSSGGSGANVLTF
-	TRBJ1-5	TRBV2	CASRRDFSNQPQHF
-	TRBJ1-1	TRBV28	CASSRGGAGTEAFF
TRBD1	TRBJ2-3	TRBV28	CASSLDRGPDTQYF
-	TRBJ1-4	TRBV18	CASSRAENEKLFF
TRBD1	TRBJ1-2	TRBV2	CASKGQGGIPGYTF
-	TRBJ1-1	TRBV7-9	CASRLTSNTEAFF
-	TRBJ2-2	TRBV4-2	CASSQEVQWGGELFF
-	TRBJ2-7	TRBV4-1	CASSQVPGPYEQYF
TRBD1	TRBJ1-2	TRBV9	CASDRGRGYTF
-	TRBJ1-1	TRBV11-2	CASSLGAGLNTEAFF
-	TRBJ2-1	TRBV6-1	CASLHTSGRGNEQFF
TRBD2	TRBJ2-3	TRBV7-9	CASSSPGKRENTQYF
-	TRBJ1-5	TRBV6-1	CASSTQGSQPQHF
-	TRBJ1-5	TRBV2	CASSQDRYSNQPQHF
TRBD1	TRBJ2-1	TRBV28	CASSPPGTGSSHEQFF
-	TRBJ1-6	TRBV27	CASRTPGLQSDNSPLHF
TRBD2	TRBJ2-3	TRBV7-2	CASSTRTSGRVDTQYF
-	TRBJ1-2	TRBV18	CASSPDPAAYGYTF
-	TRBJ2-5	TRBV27	CASRGSGQETQYF
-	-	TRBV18	CASSPPWQGYEQYF